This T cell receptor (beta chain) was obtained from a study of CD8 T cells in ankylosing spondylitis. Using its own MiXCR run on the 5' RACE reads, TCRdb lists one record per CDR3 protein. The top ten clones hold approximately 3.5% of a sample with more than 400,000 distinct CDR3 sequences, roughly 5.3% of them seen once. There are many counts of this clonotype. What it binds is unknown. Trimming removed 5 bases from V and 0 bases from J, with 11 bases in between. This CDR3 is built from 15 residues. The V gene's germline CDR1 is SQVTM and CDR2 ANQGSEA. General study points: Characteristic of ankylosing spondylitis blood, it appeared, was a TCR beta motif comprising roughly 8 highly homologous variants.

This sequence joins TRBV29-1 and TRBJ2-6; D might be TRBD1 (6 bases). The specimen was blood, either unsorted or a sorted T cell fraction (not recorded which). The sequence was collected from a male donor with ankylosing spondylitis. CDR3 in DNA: TGCAGCGTTCTAGGACAGAGCTCTGGGGCCAACGTCCTGACTTTC. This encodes CSVLGQSSGANVLTF.